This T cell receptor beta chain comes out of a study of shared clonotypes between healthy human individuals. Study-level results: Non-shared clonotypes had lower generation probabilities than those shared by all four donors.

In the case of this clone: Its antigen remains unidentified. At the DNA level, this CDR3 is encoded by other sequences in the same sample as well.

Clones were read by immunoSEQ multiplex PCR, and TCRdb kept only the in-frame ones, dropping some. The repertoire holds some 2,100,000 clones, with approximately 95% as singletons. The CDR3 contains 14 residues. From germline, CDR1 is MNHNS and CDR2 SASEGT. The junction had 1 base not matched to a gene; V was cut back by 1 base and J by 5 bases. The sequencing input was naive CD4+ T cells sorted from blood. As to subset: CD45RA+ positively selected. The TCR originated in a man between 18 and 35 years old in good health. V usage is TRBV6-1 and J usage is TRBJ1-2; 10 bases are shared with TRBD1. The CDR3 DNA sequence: TGTGCCAGCAGTGAAGGGACAGGGGGGTATGGCTACACCTTC. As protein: CASSEGTGGYGYTF.